This entry lists 11 T cell receptor beta chains sequenced from one sample in a study of circulating tumor DNA in untreated peripheral T-cell lymphoma. TCRdb's table, derived via immunoSEQ multiplex PCR, lists solely in-frame clones and lacks some. The table lists more than 60 clones. Sequencing was carried out using cell-free DNA from blood serum. The receptors stem from a human donor with peripheral T-cell lymphoma.

V is TRBV5-1 and J is TRBJ1-1; a possible D gene is TRBD1 (5 bases). The V end was cut by 0 bases, the J end by 7 bases, with 10 bases between. The V gene's germline CDR1 is SGHRS and CDR2 YFSETQ. This CDR3 region has 13 residues. CDR3: CASSLAGFNEAFF. In DNA, the CDR3 is TGCGCCAGCAGCTTGGCAGGGTTCAATGAAGCTTTCTTT.

The rearrangement links TRBV4-1 to TRBJ1-4; 9 bases are a match to TRBD1. There are 15 residues in the CDR3. Unmatched junction bases numbered 7, after V lost 3 bases and J lost 8 bases. Germline V gives CDR1 MGHRA, CDR2 YSYEKL. CDR3 in amino acids: CASSHPGTGLEKLFF. The CDR3 DNA reads as TGCGCCAGCAGCCACCCCGGGACAGGGCTGGAAAAACTGTTTTTT.

V usage is TRBV2 and J usage is TRBJ2-3; a possible D gene is TRBD2 (6 bases). The ends were cut back, 8 bases at V and 6 bases at J, with 21 bases in the middle. The CDR3 is 15 amino acids. Germline V gene lookup returns CDR1 SNHLY and CDR2 FYNNEI. The CDR3 DNA follows: TGTGCCAGCTCCCTAGGTGGCGGGGCCCTGGATACGCAGTATTTT. The encoded protein is CASSLGGGALDTQYF.

This chain connects TRBV4-1 to TRBJ2-3; 10 nucleotides line up with TRBD2. Germline assignment: CDR1 MGHRA and CDR2 YSYEKL. The CDR3 length is 18 residues. V dropped 1 base and J dropped 4; count of bases not matched to a gene: 11. This CDR3 is CASSQASASGSIADTQYF. CDR3 nucleotide sequence: TGCGCCAGCAGCCAAGCTTCGGCTAGCGGGAGTATAGCAGATACGCAGTATTTT.

The chain uses TRBV18 and TRBJ1-2; TRBD1 aligns across 7 bases. This CDR3 spans 15 amino acids. V shed 2 bases, J shed 4 bases, and the junction held 7 bases outside the gene matches. In germline, CDR1 is KGHSH, CDR2 LQKENI. The DNA for the CDR3 is TGTGCCAGCTCACCAGAACAGGGGAGAGGCTATGGCTACACCTTC. Its translation is CASSPEQGRGYGYTF.

The rearrangement joins TRBV29-1 to TRBJ2-2, with D unclear. V lost 4 bases and J lost 0, with 12 bases in between. CDR3 length: 15 amino acids. CDR1 and CDR2 (germline): SQVTM, ANQGSEA. The CDR3 sequence is CSVAWSETNTGELFF. In DNA, the CDR3 is TGCAGCGTTGCGTGGTCAGAGACGAACACCGGGGAGCTGTTTTTT.

The chain links TRBV7-6 to TRBJ2-7; 8 nucleotides align to TRBD1. The germline gives CDR1 SGHVS, CDR2 FNYEAQ. J lost 6 bases, V lost 4 bases, and 5 bases had no gene match. The CDR3 runs to 13 residues. The CDR3 reads CASSSSQGAEQYF. The CDR3 DNA sequence: TGTGCCAGCAGCTCAAGCCAGGGGGCCGAGCAGTACTTC.

V gene TRBV4-2 combines with J gene TRBJ2-7; TRBD2 matches at 8 bases. The CDR3 contains 16 residues. Per the germline V gene, CDR1 is LGHNA and CDR2 is YNFKEQ. Trimming at V came to 0 bases and at J to 0 bases, leaving 4 bases not matched to a gene. The CDR3 here is CASSQDITSGSYEQYF. The CDR3 DNA follows: TGTGCCAGCAGCCAAGATATAACTAGCGGCTCCTACGAGCAGTACTTC.

V is TRBV27 and J is TRBJ1-4; no firm D call. The germline V and J ends were trimmed by 6 bases and 4 bases, with 12 bases remaining between them. The CDR3 totals 14 residues. Germline values: CDR1 MNHEY, CDR2 SMNVEV (reference sequence). CDR3 nucleotides: TGTGCCAGCAGCCCAATTTCCGGTAATGAAAAACTGTTTTTT. This translates into CASSPISGNEKLFF. Supplemented by reference TRBV27 and TRBJ1-4, the full variable domain reads EAQVTQNPRYLITVTGKKLTVTCSQNMNHEYMSWYRQDPGLGLRQIYYSMNVEVTDKGDVPEGYKVSRKEKRNFPLILESPSPNQTSLYFCASSPISGNEKLFFGSGTQLSVL.

The chain uses TRBV9 and TRBJ1-3, with D unresolved. The germline CDR1 and CDR2 sequences are SGDLS and YYNGEE. This CDR3 comprises 14 residues. Trimming stripped 0 bases from V and 8 bases from J, with 12 bases between. The CDR3 loop is CASSVVPGWDTIYF. CDR3 DNA sequence: TGTGCCAGCAGCGTAGTTCCCGGTTGGGACACCATATATTTT.

The genes are TRBV27 and TRBJ2-5; D is undetermined. Germline CDR1 and CDR2: MNHEY and SMNVEV (reference sequence). V dropped 8 bases and J dropped 1 base, with 14 bases sitting between them. The CDR3 is made up of 14 amino acids. DNA of the CDR3: TGTGCCAGCCGTCAGGCCGGCTTCCAAGAGACCCAGTACTTC. This encodes CASRQAGFQETQYF.